The rows below give T cell receptor beta chains drawn from one sample of a study of T cells in Graves' hyperthyroidism and ophthalmopathy. TCRdb redid the calling of the multiplex PCR reads with MiXCR, one entry per CDR3 protein. The sample shows about 410,000 distinct CDR3 sequences, 14% to 15% of them seen only once. The sample taken for sequencing was blood. Source of these receptors: a young man with Graves' ophthalmopathy. CDR3s include the opening cysteine and the closing phenylalanine or tryptophan. A D gene is named only where the DNA matches it firmly. Where a row states a size, it is once, few, many or the class of an expanded clone; other rows omit it.

CDR3nt: TGTGCCAGCAGCCACGACTTGCACCAAGAGACCCAGTACTTC
CDR3aa: CASSHDLHQETQYF
d_gene: .
abundance: many
v_gene: TRBV3-1
j_gene: TRBJ2-5

CDR3nt: TGCAGCGTTGAGAGAATGACAGGGCCGGAACTCGAAGCTTTCTTT
CDR3aa: CSVERMTGPELEAFF
d_gene: TRBD1
abundance: many
v_gene: TRBV29-1
j_gene: TRBJ1-1

CDR3nt: TGCAGTGCTAGAGCCGGGGCAGAACAAGAGACCCAGTACTTC
CDR3aa: CSARAGAEQETQYF
d_gene: .
abundance: many
v_gene: TRBV20-1
j_gene: TRBJ2-5

CDR3nt: TGTGCCAGCATCCTACGGGGCACTGAAGCTTTCTTT
CDR3aa: CASILRGTEAFF
d_gene: .
abundance: many
v_gene: TRBV13
j_gene: TRBJ1-1

CDR3nt: TGTGCCAGCAGACGGGGCTACGAGCAGTACTTC
CDR3aa: CASRRGYEQYF
d_gene: .
abundance: many
v_gene: TRBV6-1
j_gene: TRBJ2-7

CDR3nt: TGTGCCAGTAGTATTTGGACAGGGGCATCACCCCTCCACTTT
CDR3aa: CASSIWTGASPLHF
d_gene: TRBD1
abundance: .
v_gene: TRBV19
j_gene: TRBJ1-6

CDR3nt: TGTGCCAGCACTCCGAGATCGGCCCTCCAAGAGACCCAGTACTTC
CDR3aa: CASTPRSALQETQYF
d_gene: .
abundance: many
v_gene: TRBV12-3/TRBV12-4
j_gene: TRBJ2-5

CDR3nt: TGTGCCAGCAGCATTACTTTGGGTGAGAGCACAGATACGCAGTATTTT
CDR3aa: CASSITLGESTDTQYF
d_gene: .
abundance: many
v_gene: TRBV11-1
j_gene: TRBJ2-3

CDR3nt: TGTGCCAGTAGTATCCCGGGGACAGGGGGTAACCAGCCCCAGCATTTT
CDR3aa: CASSIPGTGGNQPQHF
d_gene: TRBD1
abundance: .
v_gene: TRBV19
j_gene: TRBJ1-5

CDR3nt: TGCGCCAGCAGAACGGGACTAGCGGAGAGTCGGGAGCAGTACTTC
CDR3aa: CASRTGLAESREQYF
d_gene: TRBD2
abundance: many
v_gene: TRBV5-1
j_gene: TRBJ2-7

CDR3nt: TGTGCCAGCAGCTTGTCCGGGACTATCTCCTACGAGCAGTACTTC
CDR3aa: CASSLSGTISYEQYF
d_gene: TRBD2
abundance: many
v_gene: TRBV5-6
j_gene: TRBJ2-7

CDR3nt: TGTGCCAGCAGCCCTGAGACAGGGAGAAATTCACCCCTCCACTTT
CDR3aa: CASSPETGRNSPLHF
d_gene: TRBD1
abundance: .
v_gene: TRBV12-3/TRBV12-4
j_gene: TRBJ1-6

CDR3nt: TGTGCCAGCAGTTTAAACGGGGTGGGATTTTGGACTGAAGCTTTCTTT
CDR3aa: CASSLNGVGFWTEAFF
d_gene: .
abundance: .
v_gene: TRBV27
j_gene: TRBJ1-1

CDR3nt: TGTGCCAGCAGTTACGGGGTTTCGCCCGGGGAGCTGTTTTTT
CDR3aa: CASSYGVSPGELFF
d_gene: .
abundance: .
v_gene: TRBV6-5
j_gene: TRBJ2-2

CDR3nt: TGTGCCAGCAGCTCCGGGACAGGCGTAAACACCATATATTTT
CDR3aa: CASSSGTGVNTIYF
d_gene: TRBD1
abundance: many
v_gene: TRBV11-2
j_gene: TRBJ1-3

CDR3nt: TGTGCCAGCAGTTACTCGGGGATCGGCGGGTACGAGCAGTACTTC
CDR3aa: CASSYSGIGGYEQYF
d_gene: .
abundance: .
v_gene: TRBV6-5
j_gene: TRBJ2-7

CDR3nt: TGCAGCGTTCGACGGGGCACAGATACGCAGTATTTT
CDR3aa: CSVRRGTDTQYF
d_gene: .
abundance: .
v_gene: TRBV29-1
j_gene: TRBJ2-3

CDR3nt: TGTGCCAGCAGCGTAGGGGAGGGCTACTCCTACGAGCAGTACTTC
CDR3aa: CASSVGEGYSYEQYF
d_gene: TRBD2
abundance: .
v_gene: TRBV9
j_gene: TRBJ2-7

CDR3nt: TGTGCCAGCAGTTACGGCGGGAGCTCCTACGGGCAGTACTTC
CDR3aa: CASSYGGSSYGQYF
d_gene: TRBD2
abundance: .
v_gene: TRBV6-2/TRBV6-3
j_gene: TRBJ2-7

CDR3nt: TGTGCCAGCAGACCGGGACAGGGCCTTAAAGCTTTCTTT
CDR3aa: CASRPGQGLKAFF
d_gene: TRBD1
abundance: many
v_gene: TRBV6-1
j_gene: TRBJ1-1

CDR3nt: TGTGCCAGCAGCCCAGAACGGACGGGGAACACTGAAGCTTTCTTT
CDR3aa: CASSPERTGNTEAFF
d_gene: .
abundance: many
v_gene: TRBV7-9
j_gene: TRBJ1-1

CDR3nt: TGTGCCAGCAGTCCCGGGACTACGCAAGAGACCCAGTACTTC
CDR3aa: CASSPGTTQETQYF
d_gene: TRBD2
abundance: many
v_gene: TRBV12-3/TRBV12-4
j_gene: TRBJ2-5

CDR3nt: TGCAGTGCTAGGGGCCTAGGGCGGATCACTTTGCTATCGGGCTACACCTTC
CDR3aa: CSARGLGRITLLSGYTF
d_gene: .
abundance: .
v_gene: TRBV20-1
j_gene: TRBJ1-2

CDR3nt: TGTGCCAGCAGCCCCGAATCACGGATACAATGGTGGAATGAGCAGTTCTTC
CDR3aa: CASSPESRIQWWNEQFF
d_gene: .
abundance: .
v_gene: TRBV27
j_gene: TRBJ2-1

CDR3nt: TGTGCCAGCAGCTTGCCCCGGACCTACTCTGAAGCTTTCTTT
CDR3aa: CASSLPRTYSEAFF
d_gene: .
abundance: .
v_gene: TRBV5-5
j_gene: TRBJ1-1

CDR3nt: TGCGCCAGCAGTGAGTCGTGGACAGGGAAAGAGACCCAGTACTTC
CDR3aa: CASSESWTGKETQYF
d_gene: TRBD1
abundance: many
v_gene: TRBV10-1
j_gene: TRBJ2-5

CDR3nt: TGTGCTAGTGGTTTAGCGGGAGGGAACGATGAGCAGTTCTTC
CDR3aa: CASGLAGGNDEQFF
d_gene: TRBD2
abundance: many
v_gene: TRBV12-5
j_gene: TRBJ2-1

CDR3nt: TGTGCCAGTAGCAGAGGGGAGGGCAACTATGGCTACACCTTC
CDR3aa: CASSRGEGNYGYTF
d_gene: .
abundance: .
v_gene: TRBV19
j_gene: TRBJ1-2